This T cell receptor beta chain was documented in a study of blood T cells in healthy people across ages. Germline V CDR1 and CDR2: SNHLY, FYNNEI. The CDR3 has 15 amino acids. V gave up 8 bases and J gave up 4 bases, with 21 bases separating them. In its sample, this clonotype was seen many times. Its antigen is currently unknown. Each sample provided at least 5 micrograms of extracted total RNA. The study's findings and limits: Unsorted PBMCs blocked a conclusive comparison of naive and antigen-experienced cells.

Combining a sample-barcoded 5' primer with a J-beta primer mix, a second PCR ran for roughly 6 to 11 cycles. With 12 random nucleotides, a template-switch adaptor tagged each individual cDNA molecule. MiXCR, applied by TCRdb to the 5' RACE reads, yields one record per CDR3 protein. The sample consists of about 1.7 million distinct CDR3 sequences, under 30% of them appearing once. This clonotype was sampled from a woman in her 30s in good health. Sequenced sample: blood. The chain carries TRBV2 and TRBJ2-7; D is perhaps TRBD2 (6 bases). The CDR3 loop is CASQEGGGASYEQYF. Written as DNA, the CDR3 is TGTGCCAGCCAAGAGGGTGGCGGGGCGTCATACGAGCAGTACTTC.